These T cell receptor beta chains were read from a single sample in a study of blood T cell repertoires in COVID-19. Measured with immunoSEQ multiplex PCR; TCRdb has only the in-frame clones, and not every one. The table includes about 52,000 clones, 82% detected once. Sequencing input: peripheral blood. The receptors were gathered from a man older than 75 with COVID-19, enrolled during active disease. The conserved cysteine and the conserved F or W are not part of the CDR3 here. The order of the fields is V gene, J gene, D gene, CDR3 protein. The D gene is left open where the match is weak.

TRBV19	TRBJ1-5	NA	ASSLGGQPQH
TRBV10-3	TRBJ2-5	TRBD1	AISAGTAQETQY
TRBV6-5	TRBJ2-1	NA	ASRGHGYNEQF
TRBV27	TRBJ1-1	TRBD1	ASSFDTTGGSLLFTEAF
TRBV5-1	TRBJ2-1	TRBD1	ASSLAAGQGLNEQF
TRBV19	TRBJ2-5	NA	ASSGPRMQTQY
TRBV4-1	TRBJ2-3	NA	ASSQDPAPFSDTQY
TRBV5-8	TRBJ1-4	NA	ASSSATKRLGEKLF
TRBV7-9	TRBJ1-1	TRBD1	ASSLALRGRTEAF
TRBV6-5	TRBJ1-4	TRBD1	ASRSTGGDEKLF
TRBV4-3	TRBJ1-3	NA	ASSTTQSGNTIY
TRBV27	TRBJ1-2	NA	ASSSLSGLITGGYT
TRBV5-1	TRBJ1-2	TRBD1	ASSLVDRGQGGYT
TRBV6-6	TRBJ1-1	NA	ASSYADRSNTEAF
TRBV7-9	TRBJ1-4	NA	ATQEVGKLF
TRBV28	TRBJ1-2	NA	ASSFPSLNYGYT
TRBV6-5	TRBJ1-4	NA	ASSYRAQGWLF
TRBV12-3/TRBV12-4	TRBJ1-1	TRBD1	ASSFGTARTAF
TRBV2	TRBJ1-5	NA	ASTRGNQPQH
TRBV5-1	TRBJ2-3	NA	ASSLTGPSTDTQY